The 5 T cell receptor beta chains below all came from one sample that was sequenced in a study of T cell changes during pregnancy in multiple sclerosis (dated by TCRdb to about 2019). Library preparation used the immunoSEQ multiplex PCR assay. TCRdb stores this immuneACCESS table with in-frame sequences only. Part of the clones is absent; in the studies checked, under half of the shortfall reflects unresolved V genes, and no reason is known for the rest. The sample table holds fewer than 60,000 clones, of which more than 85% were seen once. 5.9% of the sample lies in the top ten. Sequences were derived from CD8+ T cells from peripheral blood mononuclear cells, sampled in the first trimester of pregnancy. Receptors originate from a female donor with multiple sclerosis, enrolled in a pregnancy study.

The chain uses TRBV6-5 and TRBJ2-3; 9 nucleotides align to TRBD2. The CDR3 has 15 amino acids. Germline lookup yields CDR1 MNHEY and CDR2 SVGAGI. Losses at the gene ends were 6 bases for V and 4 bases for J; bases not matched to a gene: 8. CDR3 loop: CASRVTSGPPDTQYF. CDR3 nucleotides: TGTGCCAGCAGGGTGACTAGCGGACCCCCAGATACGCAGTATTTT.

This chain connects TRBV7-8 to TRBJ2-5, with a tentative D call TRBD2 (7 bases). CDR3 length: 17 amino acids. The germline V gene has CDR1 SGHVS and CDR2 FQNEAQ. V shed 6 bases and J shed 0 bases, with 20 bases lying between them. The CDR3 region is CASRKRWGRGYQETQYF. DNA for the CDR3: TGTGCCAGCAGGAAAAGGTGGGGGAGGGGGTACCAAGAGACCCAGTACTTC.

CDR3 region: CASSPGTGMGTGELFF. The CDR3 nucleotides read TGTGCCAGCAGCCCGGGGACAGGGATGGGCACCGGGGAGCTGTTTTTT. This chain links TRBV9 with TRBJ2-2, with 9 bases fitting TRBD1. V lost 4 bases to trimming and J lost 4 bases; unmatched junction nucleotides: 8. The CDR3 is 16 residues long. In germline, CDR1 is SGDLS, CDR2 YYNGEE.

The V and J genes are TRBV30 and TRBJ1-5; D uncertain. The CDR3 is 13 amino acids. Trimming cost V 1 base and J 7 bases, with 11 bases left between them. Germline CDR1 reads GTSNPN; CDR2 reads SVGIG (reference sequence). This CDR3 is CAWSAGREQPQHF. The CDR3 bases are TGTGCCTGGAGTGCAGGCCGGGAGCAGCCCCAGCATTTT.

The chain links TRBV9 to TRBJ1-1; D not certain. The ends were cut back, 4 bases at V and 4 bases at J, with 11 bases in the middle. The CDR3 covers 13 residues. CDR1 SGDLS and CDR2 YYNGEE come from the germline V gene. Here the CDR3 reads CASSSAVGTEAFF. The CDR3 nucleotides read TGTGCCAGCAGCTCAGCGGTAGGCACTGAAGCTTTCTTT.